This is a list of T cell receptor beta chains from one sample in a study of beta chain features in type 1 diabetes. Libraries were prepared by immunoSEQ multiplex PCR; TCRdb keeps only in-frame clonotypes and omits some of them. The table shows hundreds of thousands of clones, with about 32% occurring only once. The sample comprised naive CD4+ T cells from blood. The source of these receptors is a man between 18 and 29 years old in good health. Both conserved end residues are part of each CDR3. Fields, in order: clone size, D gene, V gene, J gene, CDR3 DNA, CDR3 protein. A D gene is named only where the DNA matches it firmly. Not every row has a clone size; where given, it reads once, few, many or a size class.

abundance: -
d_gene: TRBD1
v_gene: TRBV27
j_gene: TRBJ2-4
CDR3nt: TGTGCCAGCAGTCCGCAGGGGGCTAGGCACATTCAGTACTTC
CDR3aa: CASSPQGARHIQYF

abundance: few
d_gene: TRBD2
v_gene: TRBV11-3
j_gene: TRBJ2-1
CDR3nt: TGTGCCAGCAGCCTGGGACTAGCGGCCGAGGATGAGCAGTTCTTC
CDR3aa: CASSLGLAAEDEQFF

abundance: -
d_gene: -
v_gene: TRBV27
j_gene: TRBJ2-7
CDR3nt: TGTGCCACCCGGGATCTGGGGGAACCCCCCTACGAGCAGTACTTC
CDR3aa: CATRDLGEPPYEQYF

abundance: few
d_gene: TRBD2
v_gene: TRBV7-2
j_gene: TRBJ2-1
CDR3nt: TGTGCCAGCCTCCCCGACCCAGCGGGAGGGACCTACAATGAGCAGTTCTTC
CDR3aa: CASLPDPAGGTYNEQFF

abundance: -
d_gene: -
v_gene: TRBV7-9
j_gene: TRBJ2-3
CDR3nt: TGTGCCAGCAGCTCACAGGGCAGCGCGCAGTATTTT
CDR3aa: CASSSQGSAQYF

abundance: -
d_gene: TRBD1
v_gene: TRBV9
j_gene: TRBJ1-4
CDR3nt: TGTGCCAGCAGCGTGGAGACAGGGCTCCGAAGTGAAAAACTGTTTTTT
CDR3aa: CASSVETGLRSEKLFF

abundance: few
d_gene: TRBD2
v_gene: TRBV4-3
j_gene: TRBJ2-3
CDR3nt: TGCGCCAGCAGCCAAGGGCTAGCGGGAGGCTATTTAGGGGAAGATACGCAGTATTTT
CDR3aa: CASSQGLAGGYLGEDTQYF

abundance: -
d_gene: -
v_gene: TRBV20-1
j_gene: TRBJ2-5
CDR3nt: TGCAGTGCTAGAGATATGGGGTCCCAGTACTTC
CDR3aa: CSARDMGSQYF

abundance: -
d_gene: TRBD2
v_gene: TRBV14
j_gene: TRBJ2-3
CDR3nt: TGTGCCAGCAGCTCGACTAGCGGGCTGGGAGATACGCAGTATTTT
CDR3aa: CASSSTSGLGDTQYF

abundance: -
d_gene: -
v_gene: TRBV20-1
j_gene: TRBJ2-5
CDR3nt: TGCAGTGCTAGAATCCAAGAGACCCAGTACTTC
CDR3aa: CSARIQETQYF

abundance: few
d_gene: -
v_gene: TRBV5-1
j_gene: TRBJ2-7
CDR3nt: TGCGCCAGCAGCGGGACAAACTCCTACGAGCAGTACTTC
CDR3aa: CASSGTNSYEQYF

abundance: few
d_gene: -
v_gene: TRBV4-1
j_gene: TRBJ2-5
CDR3nt: TGCGCCAGCAGCCAAGAAGGCGCCCCATGGGAGACCCAGTACTTC
CDR3aa: CASSQEGAPWETQYF

abundance: -
d_gene: TRBD1
v_gene: TRBV7-9
j_gene: TRBJ2-7
CDR3nt: TGTGCCAGCAGCCGCCGGACAGGGAACGAGCAGTACTTC
CDR3aa: CASSRRTGNEQYF

abundance: -
d_gene: -
v_gene: TRBV4-3
j_gene: TRBJ2-5
CDR3nt: TGCGCCAGCAGTGACTCGGGGGGCCGGGGAGAGACCCAGTACTTC
CDR3aa: CASSDSGGRGETQYF

abundance: few
d_gene: TRBD1
v_gene: TRBV12-5
j_gene: TRBJ2-3
CDR3nt: TGTGCTAGTGGCACTGACAGGGGGCAGGTAGATACGCAGTATTTT
CDR3aa: CASGTDRGQVDTQYF

abundance: -
d_gene: -
v_gene: TRBV14
j_gene: TRBJ1-1
CDR3nt: TGTGCCAGCAGACCGGGGGCGCGTGCCACTGAAGCTTTCTTT
CDR3aa: CASRPGARATEAFF

abundance: -
d_gene: -
v_gene: TRBV5-1
j_gene: TRBJ2-7
CDR3nt: TGCGCCAGCAGCTTGCTAGGGCCGGGGGAGCAGTACTTC
CDR3aa: CASSLLGPGEQYF

abundance: -
d_gene: TRBD1
v_gene: TRBV7-2
j_gene: TRBJ2-7
CDR3nt: TGTGCCAGCAGCTTAGCCGCTGGACAGGGCCCGTACTTC
CDR3aa: CASSLAAGQGPYF

abundance: once
d_gene: TRBD1
v_gene: TRBV7-9
j_gene: TRBJ2-7
CDR3nt: TGTGCCAGCAACGACCCCGGGACAGGGGGCGACGAGCAGTACTTC
CDR3aa: CASNDPGTGGDEQYF

abundance: -
d_gene: -
v_gene: TRBV29-1
j_gene: TRBJ1-1
CDR3nt: TGCAGCGTTGCAGACAGTGAAGCTTTCTTT
CDR3aa: CSVADSEAFF

abundance: -
d_gene: TRBD2
v_gene: TRBV28
j_gene: TRBJ2-5
CDR3nt: TGTGCCAGCGGACTAGCGGGAGGATCAGAGACCCAGTACTTC
CDR3aa: CASGLAGGSETQYF

abundance: few
d_gene: -
v_gene: TRBV19
j_gene: TRBJ2-4
CDR3nt: TGTGCCAGTAGTACGGTAGCCAAAAACATTCAGTACTTC
CDR3aa: CASSTVAKNIQYF

abundance: -
d_gene: -
v_gene: TRBV5-1
j_gene: TRBJ2-4
CDR3nt: TGCGCCAGAGACCTCGGGGGGCTCATCAAAAACATTCAGTACTTC
CDR3aa: CARDLGGLIKNIQYF

abundance: few
d_gene: -
v_gene: TRBV7-9
j_gene: TRBJ2-5
CDR3nt: TGTGCCAGCAGCTTAGCGGGGAGCGGGCAAGAGACCCAGTACTTC
CDR3aa: CASSLAGSGQETQYF

abundance: -
d_gene: -
v_gene: TRBV5-4
j_gene: TRBJ2-4
CDR3nt: TGTGCCAGCAGCTTGTATGGGGGCCCCGACATTCAGTACTTC
CDR3aa: CASSLYGGPDIQYF

abundance: -
d_gene: -
v_gene: TRBV7-9
j_gene: TRBJ2-2
CDR3nt: TGTGCCAGCAGCTCCGGGCCTCCCCCCACCGGGGAGCTGTTTTTT
CDR3aa: CASSSGPPPTGELFF

abundance: -
d_gene: -
v_gene: TRBV19
j_gene: TRBJ1-1
CDR3nt: TGTGCCAGTAGTCCCGGGACCATGAACACTGAAGCTTTCTTT
CDR3aa: CASSPGTMNTEAFF

abundance: few
d_gene: -
v_gene: TRBV6-4
j_gene: TRBJ2-1
CDR3nt: TGTGCCAGCAGTGCGGAGGCAGGGCTCAGCAATGAGCAGTTCTTC
CDR3aa: CASSAEAGLSNEQFF

abundance: few
d_gene: TRBD2
v_gene: TRBV29-1
j_gene: TRBJ2-2
CDR3nt: TGCAGCGTCTTACTAGCGCCGAACACCGGGGAGCTGTTTTTT
CDR3aa: CSVLLAPNTGELFF

abundance: -
d_gene: TRBD1
v_gene: TRBV6-5
j_gene: TRBJ2-7
CDR3nt: TGTGCCAGCAGTTACTTAGGAGGACAGGGGGCCTACGAGCAGTACTTC
CDR3aa: CASSYLGGQGAYEQYF

abundance: -
d_gene: -
v_gene: TRBV30
j_gene: TRBJ2-7
CDR3nt: TGTGCCTGGGGCGCCGGAGGCGAGCAGTACTTC
CDR3aa: CAWGAGGEQYF

abundance: -
d_gene: -
v_gene: TRBV19
j_gene: TRBJ2-7
CDR3nt: TGTGCCAGTAGTATTGACTGGTCCTACGAGCAGTACTTC
CDR3aa: CASSIDWSYEQYF

abundance: -
d_gene: TRBD1
v_gene: TRBV7-9
j_gene: TRBJ1-2
CDR3nt: TGTGCCAGCACTCTGCCGGGACAGGGGCTGAGGGGCTACACCTTC
CDR3aa: CASTLPGQGLRGYTF

abundance: -
d_gene: TRBD2
v_gene: TRBV28
j_gene: TRBJ2-1
CDR3nt: TGTGCCAGCGAGACTAGCGGGGACTACAATGAGCAGTTCTTC
CDR3aa: CASETSGDYNEQFF

abundance: -
d_gene: TRBD2
v_gene: TRBV4-2
j_gene: TRBJ2-7
CDR3nt: TGTGCCAGCACGCGGAACGTACTAGCGGGAGGGGCCTACGAGCAGTACTTC
CDR3aa: CASTRNVLAGGAYEQYF

abundance: -
d_gene: -
v_gene: TRBV2
j_gene: TRBJ2-1
CDR3nt: TGTGCCCAAGGAAGCTACAATGAGCAGTTCTTC
CDR3aa: CAQGSYNEQFF

abundance: -
d_gene: -
v_gene: TRBV29-1
j_gene: TRBJ2-7
CDR3nt: TGCAGCGTTGAATTAGGGGTCCACGAGCAGTACTTC
CDR3aa: CSVELGVHEQYF

abundance: -
d_gene: TRBD1
v_gene: TRBV7-9
j_gene: TRBJ1-2
CDR3nt: TGTGCCAGCAGCTTACGGCAGGGGGCAACCTATGGCTACACCTTC
CDR3aa: CASSLRQGATYGYTF

abundance: -
d_gene: -
v_gene: TRBV27
j_gene: TRBJ2-6
CDR3nt: TGTGCCAGCAGTTTCAAGCCTGGGGCCAACGTCCTGACTTTC
CDR3aa: CASSFKPGANVLTF

abundance: -
d_gene: -
v_gene: TRBV5-1
j_gene: TRBJ1-1
CDR3nt: TGCGCCAGCAGCTTGGCGACCTGGCGGACGAACACTGAAGCTTTCTTT
CDR3aa: CASSLATWRTNTEAFF

abundance: -
d_gene: TRBD2
v_gene: TRBV2
j_gene: TRBJ2-5
CDR3nt: TGTGCCAGCAGGGAAAGAGATAGCGGGAGATCAGAGACCCAGTACTTC
CDR3aa: CASRERDSGRSETQYF

abundance: -
d_gene: -
v_gene: TRBV30
j_gene: TRBJ2-7
CDR3nt: TGTGCCTGGACCGGGACCCTTATCTTAGGCGAGCAGTACTTC
CDR3aa: CAWTGTLILGEQYF

abundance: few
d_gene: -
v_gene: TRBV30
j_gene: TRBJ1-2
CDR3nt: TGTGCCTGGAGTGTGAGCTATGGCTACACCTTC
CDR3aa: CAWSVSYGYTF

abundance: -
d_gene: TRBD2
v_gene: TRBV30
j_gene: TRBJ2-1
CDR3nt: TGTGCCTGGAGGGGCAGATTGGGCGGGAGAAACAATGAGCAGTTCTTC
CDR3aa: CAWRGRLGGRNNEQFF

abundance: few
d_gene: -
v_gene: TRBV7-2
j_gene: TRBJ2-7
CDR3nt: TGTGCCAGCAGCTTAGCTTCGGGGGCCTACGAGCAGTACTTC
CDR3aa: CASSLASGAYEQYF

abundance: -
d_gene: -
v_gene: TRBV4-3
j_gene: TRBJ2-1
CDR3nt: TGCGCCAGCAGCCATATCGCGGGAAAGGGAGACAATGAGCAGTTCTTC
CDR3aa: CASSHIAGKGDNEQFF

abundance: few
d_gene: -
v_gene: TRBV29-1
j_gene: TRBJ1-1
CDR3nt: TGCAGCACCTGGCCCCCGGAGGGAAGCACTGAAGCTTTCTTT
CDR3aa: CSTWPPEGSTEAFF

abundance: few
d_gene: -
v_gene: TRBV5-6
j_gene: TRBJ2-7
CDR3nt: TGTGCCAGCAATCAACGGGAAGAGCAGTACTTC
CDR3aa: CASNQREEQYF